This TCR beta chain was obtained from a study of T cell repertoires in cytomegalovirus infection. About this clonotype itself: As yet, its antigen is unknown.

Each CDR3 protein is one row after TCRdb ran MiXCR on the reads. The sample has about 68,000 distinct CDR3 sequences, 20% to 25% seen once. The sequence was collected from a human donor in good health (CMV status not recorded). Some clones in this sample may be carry-over from other donors' samples. The source material was PBMCs, sequenced either directly or after in vitro stimulation (not recorded which).

CDR3 sequence (DNA): TGTGCCAGCAGCCCTACTGGGACCGGATGGAACTATGGCTACACCTTC. Amino acid sequence: CASSPTGTGWNYGYTF. The chain employs TRBV11-1 and TRBJ1-2; a weak D match, TRBD1 (5 bases). The CDR3 extends over 16 amino acids. Trimming shortened V by 5 bases and J by 2 bases, and 18 bases separated the two germline ends. CDR1 is SGHAT, CDR2 FQDESV, per germline (reference sequence).